Below are 11 T cell receptor beta chains sequenced from a single sample in a study of T cells in Graves' hyperthyroidism and ophthalmopathy. Amplified TCR beta CDR3 regions came from RNA transcripts. With the HTBI primer set, the TCR CDR3 went through a first round of RT-PCR. TCRdb re-analysed the multiplex PCR reads in MiXCR, keeping a single row per CDR3 protein. The sample has a few hundred thousand distinct CDR3 sequences, roughly an eighth seen once; the top ten hold roughly 4.8%. Sequences were obtained from blood. These receptor sequences come from a woman aged 18-29 years with Graves' hyperthyroidism.

This clonotype was detected only a few times. A much more abundant neighbour one base away suggests this may be a read error. This rearrangement joins TRBV2 to TRBJ1-3; 10 nucleotides match TRBD1. This CDR3 is built from 13 residues. Germline V gene lookup returns CDR1 SNHLY and CDR2 FYNNEI. CDR3 protein: CARGTGAGNTIHF. As DNA, the CDR3 is TGTGCCAGAGGGACAGGGGCTGGAAACACCATACATTTT.

In this sample, this clonotype turned up many times. The rearrangement joins TRBV20-1 to TRBJ2-3; TRBD1 or TRBD2 may be the D gene (5 bases each). V was pared by 0 bases and J by 6 bases, with 16 bases between. There are 15 residues in the CDR3. Germline V gives CDR1 DFQATT, CDR2 SNEGSKA (reference sequence). Written as DNA, the CDR3 is TGCAGTGCTAGAGAGGGGTGGGGGAGTTTGGATACGCAGTATTTT. Its protein is CSAREGWGSLDTQYF.

This clonotype was seen ten or more times. The V and J genes are TRBV6-2 or TRBV6-3 and TRBJ1-1; 9 nucleotides line up with TRBD1. CDR3 length: 15 amino acids. Germline V lookup: CDR1 MNHEY, CDR2 SVGEGT. J was trimmed by 0 bases and V by 6 bases; bases with no gene match: 5. DNA of the CDR3: TGTGCCAGCAGGTTACAGGGGGCAATGAACACTGAAGCTTTCTTT. As protein: CASRLQGAMNTEAFF.

This clonotype has a handful of counts. V and J are TRBV19 and TRBJ2-5, with D perhaps matching TRBD1 or TRBD2 (5 bases each). With 8 bases removed from V and 1 base from J, the gap between germline ends came to 11 bases. This CDR3 is built from 13 residues. Germline CDR1 reads LNHDA; CDR2 reads SQIVND (reference sequence). This CDR3 is CASALGTQETQYF. As DNA, the CDR3 is TGTGCCAGTGCCCTAGGGACCCAAGAGACCCAGTACTTC.

This clonotype was detected ten times or more. The rearrangement links TRBV30 to TRBJ1-5; no clear D. This CDR3 spans 18 amino acids. V lost 4 bases to trimming and J lost 2 bases, with 24 bases between them. Germline CDR1 and CDR2: GTSNPN and SVGIG (reference sequence). The CDR3 sequence: CAWNKSPGLDLGNQPQHF. As DNA, the CDR3 is TGTGCCTGGAACAAATCCCCGGGTCTGGACTTGGGCAATCAGCCCCAGCATTTT.

This clonotype was observed a few times. This CDR3 reads CASSIVSQGSEAFF. CDR3 DNA sequence: TGTGCCAGTAGTATAGTCTCCCAGGGGTCTGAAGCTTTCTTT. This rearrangement joins TRBV19 to TRBJ1-1; D possibly corresponds to TRBD1 (6 bases). The CDR3 contains 14 residues. Germline lookup yields CDR1 LNHDA and CDR2 SQIVND (reference sequence). Trimming pared 1 base from V and 6 bases from J, leaving 12 bases between.

This clonotype was counted many times. The V gene is TRBV12-5, the J gene TRBJ2-2; the D gene is possibly TRBD1 (6 bases). Between the trimmed V and J ends, which lost 5 bases and 2 bases, there was a span of 12 bases. CDR3 length: 15 amino acids. CDR1 is LGHNT, CDR2 FRNRAP, per germline. In DNA form, the CDR3 reads TGTGCTAGTGGTACCGGACAGACAAACACCGGGGAGCTGTTTTTT. It is translated as CASGTGQTNTGELFF.

This clonotype has ten or more counts. CDR3 loop: CASKKTEGNYGYTF. Here the CDR3 DNA reads TGTGCCAGCAAAAAGACGGAGGGTAACTATGGCTACACCTTC. The J gene is TRBJ1-2, the V gene TRBV2, with no clear D. The CDR3 length is 14 residues. V was clipped by 7 bases and J by 1 base, with 13 bases between them. The V gene's germline CDR1 is SNHLY and CDR2 FYNNEI.

A remark on this clonotype: Being one base from a much bigger clone, this may be a read error. The chain carries TRBV5-4 and TRBJ1-5; TRBD1 aligns across 7 bases. The CDR3 spans 16 residues. Germline CDR1 SGHNT, CDR2 YYREEE (reference sequence). The CDR3 nucleotides read TGTGGCAGCAGCTTGGGAGGGGGCGCCGGCAATCAGCCCCAGCATTTT. This codes for CGSSLGGGAGNQPQHF.

This chain links TRBV7-9 with TRBJ2-3; D is possibly TRBD1 (5 bases). Trimming shortened V by 5 bases and J by 0 bases, and 27 bases separated the two germline ends. The CDR3 has 20 amino acids. Germline V gene lookup returns CDR1 SEHNR and CDR2 FQNEAQ (reference sequence). In DNA, the CDR3 is TGTGCCAGCAGCCCAGATAGGGGTTGGGCGCGCGCCATTAGCACAGATACGCAGTATTTT. This gives the protein CASSPDRGWARAISTDTQYF.

This clonotype was recorded many times. This sequence joins TRBV14 and TRBJ2-2, with 8 nucleotides matching TRBD1. Germline V gives CDR1 SGHDN, CDR2 FVKESK. CDR3 size: 16 residues. The junction had 3 bases not matched to a gene; V was cut back by 3 bases and J by 0 bases. The CDR3 coding sequence is TGTGCCAGCAGCCAGGCAGGGGGCGCGAACACCGGGGAGCTGTTTTTT. This gives the protein CASSQAGGANTGELFF.